This T cell receptor beta chain was observed in a study of T-cell memory formation after mild COVID-19. From the 5' RACE reads, TCRdb called clonotypes with MiXCR, one entry per CDR3 protein. The sample yields around 29,000 distinct CDR3 sequences, around 15% seen once. The V gene lost 3 bases and the J gene lost 5 bases, with 16 bases spanning the gap. This CDR3 is 14 amino acids long. The germline V gene has CDR1 DFQATT and CDR2 SNEGSKA (reference sequence). The origin of this receptor is an adult who had mild COVID-19 (a few samples of this study predate the infection). Cell type and time point are not known. The sample comprised PBMCs or a T cell subset sorted from them (not recorded which). The rearrangement uses TRBV20-1 and TRBJ2-5; the D gene is possibly TRBD2 (6 bases). DNA of the CDR3: TGCAGTGCTAGGAGGCCGGGAGAAAGGGAGACCCAGTACTTC. It yields the protein CSARRPGERETQYF.